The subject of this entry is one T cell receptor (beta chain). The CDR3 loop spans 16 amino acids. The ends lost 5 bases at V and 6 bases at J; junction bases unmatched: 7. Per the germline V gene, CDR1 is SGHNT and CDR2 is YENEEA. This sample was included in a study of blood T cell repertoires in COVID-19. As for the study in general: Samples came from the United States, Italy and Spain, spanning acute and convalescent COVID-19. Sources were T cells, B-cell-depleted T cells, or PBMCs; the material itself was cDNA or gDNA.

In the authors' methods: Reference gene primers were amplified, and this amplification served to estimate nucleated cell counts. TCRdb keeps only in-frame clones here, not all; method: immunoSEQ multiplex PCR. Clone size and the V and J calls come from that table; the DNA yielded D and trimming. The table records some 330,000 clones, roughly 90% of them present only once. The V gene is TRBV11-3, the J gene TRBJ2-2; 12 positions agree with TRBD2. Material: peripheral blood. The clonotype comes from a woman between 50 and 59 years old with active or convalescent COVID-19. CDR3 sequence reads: CASSQTSGRSSGELFF. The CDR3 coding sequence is TGTGCCAGCAGCCAGACTAGCGGGAGATCATCCGGGGAGCTGTTTTTT.